Described below is a single T cell receptor (beta chain) sequence and its context. The antigen remains undetermined. This CDR3 has 13 residues. The germline V gene has CDR1 MDHEN and CDR2 SYDVKM. The ends lost 5 bases at V and 7 bases at J; junction bases unmatched: 5. The data originate from a study of CD4 T cells in relation to SARS-CoV-2 and coronaviruses. Study details: The restricting HLA molecule for shared crossreactive spike epitopes was mapped. General study results and limits: SARS-CoV-2-driven expansion was significantly weaker in crossreactive than monoreactive clones.

Unexposed donor CD4+ T cells date from about 2011-2019, before the COVID-19 pandemic. Sequenced by immunoSEQ multiplex PCR; TCRdb stores in-frame clones only, minus some. In the table there are more than 55,000 clones, 80% to 90% of which are singletons. Sequenced sample: memory CD4+ T cells from PBMCs. This chain joins TRBV28 and TRBJ1-2, with 9 bases fitting TRBD1. This TCR was sampled from a human donor in good health. This CDR3 reads CASSQTGGGGYTF. CDR3 in DNA: TGTGCCAGCAGTCAAACAGGGGGCGGTGGCTACACCTTC.